This T cell receptor beta chain was sequenced during a study of T cell repertoires in cytomegalovirus infection. Study-wide context: Signatures in public TCR beta sequences pointed to both CMV infection and matching HLA type. Study-wide results and caveats: The ex vivo response showed dominance by HLA-C-restricted CMV-specific TCR beta clonotypes. Individuals carrying CMV plus the relevant HLA were identified by cumulative frequency of public TCR beta families.

Comments on this clonotype: Its antigen remains unknown. One end of the junction fails to match germline, which may point to a read error.

TCRdb independently ran MiXCR on the reads; one entry per CDR3 protein. This sample has some 920,000 distinct CDR3 sequences, with 31% found just once. The germline V gene encodes CDR1 SSHAT and CDR2 FNYEAQ (reference sequence). The CDR3 loop spans 16 amino acids. Sequencing used cultured CD8+ T cells from PBMCs, obtained from culture after CMV antigen stimulation. V gene TRBV7-7 combines with J gene TRBJ2-1; tentative D call: TRBD2 (5 bases). The TCR comes from a human donor in good health (CMV status not recorded). Some clones in this sample may be carry-over from other donors' samples. The DNA for the CDR3 is TGTGCTAGCAGCTTAATAGAGGGATCTTCGGGGAATGAGCAGTTCTTC. It translates to CASSLIEGSSGNEQFF.